Detailed here is one TCR delta chain. Its cognate antigen is unknown. Sequences come from RNA converted to cDNA by reverse transcription. Multiplex PCR used pooled V-gene forward primers and a constant-region reverse primer to amplify CDR3s. TCRdb redid the clone calls on the multiplex PCR reads with CATT. Of 80,000 or so delta-chain clones listed, around 35% are singletons. The data stem from a study of Vδ1+ human thymocytes. This CDR3 region has 21 residues. The ends lost 2 bases at V and 1 base at J; junction bases unmatched: 20. CDR1 is TSWWSYY and CDR2 is QGS in the germline V gene. Study-level results: Thymic TRG and TRD repertoires appeared highly polyclonal, with Gaussian CDR3 length distributions. Despite high sort purity, about 19% of thymic T cell receptor delta sequences were Vdelta2.

Thymocytes were sorted as CD3+ TCRVdelta1+ TCRVdelta2- after alphabeta T cell depletion. Between about 97% and 99.6% of sorted thymocytes were Vdelta1+. Sample: Vdelta1+ gamma-delta thymocytes from the thymus. The subset was: FACS-sorted CD3+ TCRalphabeta- TCRVdelta1+ TCRVdelta2- thymocytes. The receptor was isolated from a boy in the first two years of life who had congenital heart surgery. The chain couples TRDV1 to TRDJ1; 9 bases are a match to TRDD3. This CDR3 reads CALGEYYLRWGMNPSTDKLIF. Here the CDR3 DNA reads TGTGCTCTTGGGGAATATTACCTACGCTGGGGGATGAATCCATCCACCGATAAACTCATCTTT.